This record concerns one TCR beta chain sequence. What this receptor recognizes is not known. Qualities for individual bases were not recorded, and no much larger clone is one base off. Using the deep immunoSEQ assay, multiplex PCR amplified TCR CDR3 regions from genomic DNA. For each cell subset, the extracted genomic DNA was distributed evenly across all wells of several immunoSEQ 96-well plates, and each plate served as one replicate. Each replicate PCR for sorted subsets received about 200 ng genomic DNA, equal to roughly 33,000 T cell genomes. Purified libraries were measured with a Qubit 3.0 fluorometer, size-checked on a Bioanalyzer 2100, and measured again with the KAPA Library Quantification kit. Every immunoSEQ 96-well plate was sequenced on a separate single-read 150-cycle Illumina NextSeq 550 flow cell. The paper's data handling went like this. Because the immunoSEQ output included only junctional sequences and no quality scores, the filtering could not be the same as the filtering used for full-length reads. Sequences were annotated with PyIR, a Python wrapper for IgBLAST v1.9, using IMGT germline references to assign V/J genes and CDR3. Reads with weak V/J assignments (E-value above 1e-6), missing CDR3, stop codons, out-of-frame junctions, or ambiguous translated residues were removed. V3J clonotypes were defined by identical inferred V gene, J gene, and CDR3 amino acid sequence. The percentage overlap between two repertoires was calculated by dividing the number of shared unique clonotypes by the size of the smaller repertoire. Repertoire richness was assessed with RTK rarefaction, the Chao1 estimator, and Recon v2.1 estimates of unobserved clonotypes. Generation probabilities were computed with OLGA for all TCRbeta clonotypes obtained by the gDNA method from several donors. Drawn from immuneACCESS, this table holds only the in-frame rearrangements with V and J called that TCRdb kept. Clones are partly lost; checked studies trace under half to an unresolved V gene and leave the rest unexplained. V, J and clone size are those of that table, while D and trimming were read from the DNA. The sample data list some 2,400,000 clones, and 90% to 96% of these were observed just once. The ten largest clones represent approximately 0.13% of the sample.

The data stem from a study of shared clonotypes between healthy human individuals (dated by TCRdb to the early 2020s). About the study as a whole: The cohort comprised a couple of women and a few men aged 18 to 49 years. For each donor, three plates each were used for CD4 naive and CD4 memory, two plates were used for CD8 naive, and one plate was used for CD8 memory. To estimate repertoire size and how much clonotype sharing occurs between individuals, the study deeply sequenced the blood TCR repertoires of a handful of healthy adults. To increase sequencing depth and limit assay-specific biases, TCR repertoire library preparation and sequencing were carried out by different laboratories using diverse techniques. Leukapheresis yielded between about 0.9 and 8.9 billion PBMCs per donor. Findings and caveats that apply to the study as a whole: Estimated clonotype richness was generally larger for naive than for memory subsets. Incomplete sequencing was indicated by rarefaction of sorted-subset datasets, despite the large sequencing depth. Sampling was restricted to blood, and TCR repertoires in tissue are likely to differ from TCR repertoires in blood. The small number of donors limited the genetic and exposure-history diversity represented. Around 5.4% of naive CD4, 3.5% of naive CD8, 2% to 2.5% of memory CD4, and about 0.4% of memory CD8 clonotypes were shared across a handful of donors. Pairwise subsampling led to the expectation that sequencing depth would affect the degree of clonotype sharing among donors. Compared with non-shared clonotypes, the clonotypes found in all four sorted-subset donors had higher generation probabilities.

The donors were healthy, HIV-negative adults who had no recently reported acute infections or vaccinations. All donors were Caucasian adults living in Nashville, Tennessee, USA. CD4+ T cells were enriched by magnetic negative selection; naive cells were then positively selected on CD45RA, and the negative fraction formed the memory subset. Blood was collected by leukapheresis, and PBMCs were isolated by Ficoll-Histopaque density gradient centrifugation and then cryopreserved in liquid nitrogen vapor phase. Analytical flow cytometry was used to check the purity and quantity of every magnetically sorted T cell population. Genomic DNA was isolated from each sorted fraction and quantified by UV absorbance on a Nanodrop 2000c. The CDR3 measures 15 amino acids from cysteine to phenylalanine. The retained sequence is limited to the CDR3, 45 bases, with the frame set at the first base. Trimming removed 6 bases from V and 7 bases from J; the gene matches leave 11 bases unexplained. The germline V gene provides CDR1 MDHEN and CDR2 SYDVKM.

The V gene is TRBV28 and the J gene is TRBJ1-2; TRBD1 lines up with 10 middle nucleotides. The sequence came from a man between 18 and 29 years old in good health. The sequencing input was naive CD4+ T cells sorted from blood. The cell subset or site label for this specimen denotes: CD45RA+ positively selected. Read as DNA, the sequence is TGTGCCAGCAGCCCTACCCGACAGGGGGCTCCTGGCTACACCTTC. Its translation reads: CASSPTRQGAPGYTF.